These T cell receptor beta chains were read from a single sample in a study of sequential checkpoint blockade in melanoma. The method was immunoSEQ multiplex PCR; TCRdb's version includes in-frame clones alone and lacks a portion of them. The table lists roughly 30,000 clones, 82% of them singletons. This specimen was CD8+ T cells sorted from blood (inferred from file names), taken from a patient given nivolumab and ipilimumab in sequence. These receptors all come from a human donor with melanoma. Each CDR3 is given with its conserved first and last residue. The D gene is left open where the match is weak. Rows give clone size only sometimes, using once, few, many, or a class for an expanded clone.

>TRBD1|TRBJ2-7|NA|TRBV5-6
CASSGDRTYEQYF
TGTGCCAGCAGCGGGGACAGGACCTACGAGCAGTACTTC
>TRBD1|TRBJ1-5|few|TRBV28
CASSSQGEGNQPQHF
TGTGCCAGCAGTTCACAGGGGGAAGGCAATCAGCCCCAGCATTTT
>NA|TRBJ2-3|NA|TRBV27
CASSAGTVGDTQYF
TGTGCCAGCAGTGCCGGGACTGTGGGGGATACGCAGTATTTT
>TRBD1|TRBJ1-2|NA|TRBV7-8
CASSLHRGQGRNGYTF
TGTGCCAGCAGCCTTCATCGGGGACAGGGAAGAAATGGCTACACCTTC
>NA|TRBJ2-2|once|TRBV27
CASSYGGGYTGELFF
TGTGCCAGCAGTTATGGAGGGGGCTACACCGGGGAGCTGTTTTTT
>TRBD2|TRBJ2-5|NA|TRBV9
CASSVGGGPGAQYF
TGTGCCAGCAGCGTAGGGGGGGGACCCGGGGCCCAGTACTTC
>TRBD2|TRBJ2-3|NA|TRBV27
CASSLLLAGGPDTQYF
TGTGCCAGCAGTTTATTACTAGCGGGGGGGCCAGATACGCAGTATTTT
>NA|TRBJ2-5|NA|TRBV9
CASSVGSWETQYF
TGTGCCAGCAGCGTCGGGTCCTGGGAGACCCAGTACTTC
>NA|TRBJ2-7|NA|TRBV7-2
CASSVAGRVYEQYF
TGTGCCAGCAGCGTAGCTGGCAGGGTCTACGAGCAGTACTTC
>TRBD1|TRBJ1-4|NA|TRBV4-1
CASSQDLGQEGEKLFF
TGCGCCAGCAGCCAAGATCTCGGACAGGAGGGTGAAAAACTGTTTTTT
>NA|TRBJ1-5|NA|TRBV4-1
CASSQGPDSNQPQHF
TGCGCCAGCAGCCAAGGGCCAGATAGCAATCAGCCCCAGCATTTT
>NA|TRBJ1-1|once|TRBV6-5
CASSYSSGIEAFF
TGTGCCAGCAGTTACTCGTCGGGGATTGAAGCTTTCTTT
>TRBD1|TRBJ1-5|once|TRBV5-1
CASSLGQGERQPQHF
TGCGCCAGCAGCTTGGGACAGGGGGAACGTCAGCCCCAGCATTTT
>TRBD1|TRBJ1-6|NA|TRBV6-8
CASSKGQGWGGCRGNSPLHF
TGTGCCAGCAGTAAGGGACAGGGCTGGGGAGGGTGCCGAGGTAATTCACCCCTCCACTTT
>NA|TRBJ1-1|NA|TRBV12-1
CASSSRTLLNTEAFF
TGTGCCAGCAGCTCACGGACACTACTGAACACTGAAGCTTTCTTT
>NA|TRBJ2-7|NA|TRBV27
CASSSGHGEQYF
TGTGCCAGCAGTTCGGGACATGGCGAGCAGTACTTC
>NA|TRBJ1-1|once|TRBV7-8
CASSRHKSSRPEAFF
TGTGCCAGCAGCAGACATAAAAGCTCTCGTCCTGAAGCTTTCTTT
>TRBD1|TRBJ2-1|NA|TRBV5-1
CASSLTGGSYNEQFF
TGCGCCAGCAGCTTAACAGGGGGCTCCTACAATGAGCAGTTCTTC
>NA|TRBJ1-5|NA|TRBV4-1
CASRGGNSNQPQHF
TGCGCCAGCAGAGGGGGAAACAGCAATCAGCCCCAGCATTTT
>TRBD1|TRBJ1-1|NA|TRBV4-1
CASSFADRGGTEAFF
TGCGCCAGCAGCTTCGCCGACAGGGGAGGCACTGAAGCTTTCTTT
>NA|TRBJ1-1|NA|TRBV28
CASSYDRTEAFF
TGTGCCAGCAGTTATGACAGGACTGAAGCTTTCTTT
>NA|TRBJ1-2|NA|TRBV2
CASSEGTADYGYTF
TGTGCCAGCAGTGAAGGGACAGCGGACTATGGCTACACCTTC
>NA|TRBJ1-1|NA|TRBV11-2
CASSLYWGAEAFF
TGTGCCAGCAGCTTATACTGGGGAGCCGAAGCTTTCTTT
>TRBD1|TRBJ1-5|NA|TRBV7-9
CASSLAGGHSNQPQHF
TGTGCCAGCAGCTTAGCAGGGGGCCATAGCAATCAGCCCCAGCATTTT
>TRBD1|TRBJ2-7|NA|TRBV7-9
CASSSHTGQGYYEQYF
TGTGCCAGCAGCTCTCACACGGGACAGGGGTACTACGAGCAGTACTTC
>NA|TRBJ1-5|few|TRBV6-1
CASSEGAGDSNQPQHF
TGTGCCAGCAGTGAGGGGGCGGGGGATAGCAATCAGCCCCAGCATTTT
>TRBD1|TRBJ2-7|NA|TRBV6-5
CASSSIGTGHEQYF
TGTGCCAGCAGTTCTATCGGGACAGGGCACGAGCAGTACTTC
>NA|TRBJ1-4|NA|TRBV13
CASSLGRTNEKLFF
TGTGCCAGCAGCCTGGGGAGAACTAATGAAAAACTGTTTTTT
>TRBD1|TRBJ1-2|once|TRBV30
CAWSVPRDRVWYGYTF
TGTGCCTGGAGTGTACCCCGGGACAGGGTGTGGTATGGCTACACCTTC
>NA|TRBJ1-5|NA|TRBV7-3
CASSSGGNQPQHF
TGTGCCAGCAGCTCAGGGGGCAATCAGCCCCAGCATTTT
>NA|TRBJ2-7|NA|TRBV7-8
CASSSRNGGYYEQYF
TGTGCCAGCAGCTCCCGTAATGGGGGGTACTACGAGCAGTACTTC
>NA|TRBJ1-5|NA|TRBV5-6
CASRLQGAQPQHF
TGTGCCAGCAGGCTACAGGGAGCCCAGCCCCAGCATTTT
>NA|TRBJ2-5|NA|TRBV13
CASSLLEKETQYF
TGTGCCAGCAGCCTCCTTGAGAAAGAGACCCAGTACTTC
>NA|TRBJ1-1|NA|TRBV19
CASSGSTGPLTEAFF
TGTGCCAGTAGTGGGTCGACAGGACCGTTGACTGAAGCTTTCTTT
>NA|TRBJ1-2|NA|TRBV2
CASRPRGFGYTF
TGTGCCAGCAGACCCAGGGGATTTGGCTACACCTTC